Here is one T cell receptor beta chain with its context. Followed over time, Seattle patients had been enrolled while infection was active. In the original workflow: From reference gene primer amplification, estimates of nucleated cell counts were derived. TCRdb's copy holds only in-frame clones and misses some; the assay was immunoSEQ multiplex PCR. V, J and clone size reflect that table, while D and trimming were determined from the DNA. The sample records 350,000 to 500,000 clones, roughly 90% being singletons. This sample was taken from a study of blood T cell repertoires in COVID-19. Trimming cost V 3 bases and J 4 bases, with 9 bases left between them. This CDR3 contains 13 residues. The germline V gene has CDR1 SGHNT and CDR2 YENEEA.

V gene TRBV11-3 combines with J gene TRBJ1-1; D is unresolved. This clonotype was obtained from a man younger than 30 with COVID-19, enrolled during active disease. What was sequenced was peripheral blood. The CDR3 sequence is CASSLEVSTEAFF. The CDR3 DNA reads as TGTGCCAGCAGCTTGGAGGTGAGCACTGAAGCTTTCTTT.